This TCR beta chain was documented in a study of T cell repertoires in cytomegalovirus infection. On the study more broadly: CMV infection and matching HLA type were both indicated by public TCR beta signatures. General observations from the study: In two of eight donors, the top clonotype was HLA-C-restricted CMV-specific. Identification of carriers of CMV plus the relevant HLA was achieved through cumulative public TCR beta family frequency.

V lost 10 bases and J 5 bases, leaving 14 bases between the germline ends. CDR3 size: 13 residues. Germline CDR1 and CDR2: SGHTA and FQGNSA. TCRdb re-called the reads with MiXCR, one entry per CDR3 protein. The sample has under 500,000 distinct CDR3 sequences, about 42% seen once; the top ten hold roughly two fifths. Details on this clonotype: Its cognate antigen is unknown. It may be a read error: a sequence one base away is much more abundant.

V and J are TRBV7-2 and TRBJ1-4, with D possibly TRBD1 on 5 matching bases. This clonotype was obtained from a human donor in good health (CMV status not recorded). Some clones in this sample may be carry-over from other donors' samples. The sample consisted of cultured PBMCs, taken from culture after CMV antigen stimulation. CDR3 sequence (DNA): TGTGCCAACTCGGGGCAGACGAATGAAAAACTGTTTTTT. It codes for CANSGQTNEKLFF.